This T cell receptor beta chain comes out of a study of T cells after yellow fever vaccination. This clonotype was recorded a few times. Antigen unknown. With 0 bases removed from V and 4 bases from J, the gap between germline ends came to 10 bases. Looked up from germline, CDR1 is SGHNT and CDR2 is YYREEE (reference sequence). This CDR3 has 14 amino acids. TCRdb processed the 5' RACE reads anew with MiXCR; each CDR3 protein has one entry. The data show about 630,000 distinct CDR3 sequences, with 9% to 15% seen just once and more than 12% held by the top ten. Broader study findings: Few clonotypes appeared in both CD4 and CD8 compartments.

The origin of this receptor is a man aged 25-40 years who received the YFV17D yellow fever vaccine. The chain links TRBV5-4 to TRBJ2-5, with unresolved D. This material consisted of PBMCs, taken on the day of the yellow fever booster vaccination. CDR3 sequence: CASSLDVRGETQYF. CDR3 in DNA: TGTGCCAGCAGCTTGGACGTACGTGGAGAGACCCAGTACTTC. Full variable domain (remainder filled in from reference TRBV5-4 and TRBJ2-5): ETGVTQSPTHLIKTRGQQVTLRCSSQSGHNTVSWYQQALGQGPQFIFQYYREEENGRGNFPPRFSGLQFPNYSSELNVNALELDDSALYLCASSLDVRGETQYFGPGTRLLVL.